A single sample gave rise to the 19 T cell receptor beta chains below, sequenced in a study of T cells in Graves' hyperthyroidism and ophthalmopathy (dated by TCRdb to about 2019). Libraries came from multiplex PCR. Sequenced using an Illumina HiSeq 2000. The TCR beta CDR3 regions were amplified from the RNA transcripts. A first-round RT-PCR of the TCR CDR3 used the HTBI primer set with the Qiagen OneStep RT-PCR kit. The public reads were reanalyzed by TCRdb: fastp trimming at Q25, MiXCR alignment, in-frame beta chains only. Every entry covers one CDR3 protein and lists the most common genes and DNA from its rows. The sample includes a few hundred thousand distinct CDR3 sequences, with 46% observed a single time. About 7.8% of the sample comes from the top ten. Input material: peripheral blood or thyroid tissue (not recorded which). Every receptor here comes from a woman younger than 30 with Graves' hyperthyroidism.

The chain recombines TRBV7-9 with TRBJ1-2; D is unresolved. The V end was cut by 5 bases, the J end by 8 bases, with 9 bases between. CDR3 length equals 11 residues. Germline CDR1 SEHNR, CDR2 FQNEAQ (reference sequence). The CDR3: CASSHAAGYTF. The CDR3 DNA is TGTGCCAGCAGCCATGCGGCGGGCTACACCTTC.

This clonotype was seen only a few times. The chain combines TRBV7-9 with TRBJ2-7; D perhaps matches TRBD1 (5 bases). This CDR3 contains 12 residues. Germline assignment: CDR1 SEHNR and CDR2 FQNEAQ (reference sequence). V shed 5 bases and J shed 6 bases, with 11 bases lying between them. The CDR3 nucleotides read TGTGCCAGCAGCAGGCAAAGGGGCGAGCAGTACTTC. This encodes CASSRQRGEQYF.

V and J are TRBV12-3 or TRBV12-4 and TRBJ2-7; D possibly corresponds to TRBD2 (5 bases). Between the trimmed V and J ends, which lost 5 bases and 4 bases, there was a span of 21 bases. This CDR3 has 16 residues. CDR3 coding DNA: TGTGCCAGCAGTGCCTGGTCTGGGAGACCCCAGTACGAGCAGTACTTC. Residues: CASSAWSGRPQYEQYF.

The V gene is TRBV20-1, the J gene TRBJ1-4, with a tentative D call TRBD1 (5 bases). CDR1 DFQATT and CDR2 SNEGSKA come from the germline V gene (reference sequence). V lost 6 bases to trimming and J lost 8 bases, with 13 bases between them. This CDR3 comprises 12 residues. This chain's CDR3 is CSAQGDQEKLFF. The CDR3 coding sequence is TGCAGTGCGCAGGGTGACCAAGAAAAACTGTTTTTT.

On this clonotype itself: A read error is possible here, since a much larger clone lies one base away. The final CDR3 position lacks the conserved phenylalanine or tryptophan, pointing to a likely read error. The rearrangement uses TRBV19 and TRBJ1-1, with D maybe TRBD1 (5 bases). Trimming left V 3 bases short and J 4 bases short, with 15 bases between. Germline-derived CDR1 and CDR2 are LNHDA and SQIVND (reference sequence). CDR3 length: 15 residues. CDR3 sequence reads: CASSIKNAGVTEAFV. DNA for the CDR3: TGTGCCAGTAGTATCAAAAATGCGGGGGTCACTGAAGCTTTCGTT.

J is TRBJ1-3 and V is TRBV4-3, with TRBD1 identical over 9 bases. J gave up 0 bases and V 1 base, and 4 bases lay outside the gene matches. The CDR3 is 17 residues long. Per germline, CDR1 LGHNA and CDR2 YSLEER. The CDR3 spells CASSQVGDRVSGNTIYF. CDR3 DNA: TGCGCCAGCAGCCAAGTTGGGGACAGGGTCTCTGGAAACACCATATATTTT.

Worth noting for this clonotype: This may be a read error, as it is one base from a much larger clone. A read error is likely, as this CDR3 ends without the conserved phenylalanine or tryptophan. The gene calls are TRBV6-5 and TRBJ1-1; 8 bases line up with TRBD1. In germline, CDR1 is MNHEY, CDR2 SVGAGI. This CDR3 comprises 13 residues. The junction had 10 bases not matched to a gene; V was cut back by 6 bases and J by 10 bases. This CDR3 reads CASRLGQGRGAFL. The CDR3 DNA sequence: TGTGCCAGCAGACTCGGACAGGGACGAGGAGCTTTCCTT.

This clonotype was observed once. The V gene is TRBV5-5, the J gene TRBJ2-7; 10 bases align to TRBD1. J gave up 5 bases and V 5 bases, and 7 bases lay outside the gene matches. The germline gives CDR1 SGHKS, CDR2 YYEKEE (reference sequence). The CDR3 extends over 14 amino acids. DNA for the CDR3: TGTGCCAGCAGGAGACAGACAGGGGGCAACGAGCAGTACTTC. It codes for CASRRQTGGNEQYF.

The chain joins TRBV2 to TRBJ1-2; 10 bases agree with TRBD1. Germline values: CDR1 SNHLY, CDR2 FYNNEI. This CDR3 has 15 amino acids. V was clipped by 6 bases and J by 5 bases; unmatched bases: 9. Here the CDR3 DNA reads TGTGCCAGCAGGAGGACAGGGGGGCGATCATATGGCTACACCTTC. Its protein is CASRRTGGRSYGYTF.

This clonotype has more than one count but fewer than ten. The CDR3 loop is CSAFRVLNYGYTF. In DNA, the CDR3 is TGCAGTGCTTTCCGGGTCCTCAACTATGGCTACACCTTC. This sequence joins TRBV20-1 and TRBJ1-2; D is uncertain. Trimming removed 5 bases at V and 2 bases at J, with 12 bases between. Looked up from germline, CDR1 is DFQATT and CDR2 is SNEGSKA (reference sequence). This CDR3 spans 13 amino acids.

This clonotype was counted ten times or more. The rearrangement uses TRBV24-1 and TRBJ2-5; 11 nucleotides agree with TRBD2. The CDR3 runs 15 residues. The V gene end was trimmed by 7 bases and the J gene end by 2 bases; junction bases not matched to a gene: 5. CDR1 KGHDR and CDR2 SFDVKD come from the germline V gene. CDR3 coding DNA: TGTGCCACCAGCCCTACTAGCGGGGGACAAGAGACCCAGTACTTC. As protein: CATSPTSGGQETQYF.

This clonotype turned up a few times. V usage is TRBV2 and J usage is TRBJ1-2, with D possibly matching TRBD1 (5 bases). Trimming removed 6 bases at V and 0 bases at J, with 11 bases between. Germline assignment: CDR1 SNHLY and CDR2 FYNNEI. This CDR3 comprises 14 residues. CDR3 region: CASRARGTNYGYTF. The CDR3 DNA sequence: TGTGCCAGCAGGGCCCGGGGCACTAACTATGGCTACACCTTC.

This clonotype appeared a single time. The chain carries TRBV11-2 and TRBJ1-6; 7 bases are a match to TRBD1. J lost 10 bases, V lost 6 bases, and 9 bases had no gene match. CDR1 is SGHAT and CDR2 is FQNNGV in the germline V gene. The CDR3 covers 14 residues. This CDR3 is CASSSRQGWSPLHF. DNA of the CDR3: TGTGCCAGCAGTTCCCGACAGGGCTGGTCACCCCTCCACTTT. Full variable domain (outside the CDR3, taken from reference TRBV11-2 and TRBJ1-6): EAGVAQSPRYKIIEKRQSVAFWCNPISGHATLYWYQQILGQGPKLLIQFQNNGVVDDSQLPKDRFSAERLKGVDSTLKIQPAKLEDSAVYLCASSSRQGWSPLHFGNGTRLTVT.

V usage is TRBV7-9 and J usage is TRBJ2-7; 11 bases are shared with TRBD2. This CDR3 comprises 16 residues. Per germline, CDR1 SEHNR and CDR2 FQNEAQ (reference sequence). V lost 4 bases, J lost 1 base, and 6 bases stayed unmatched. Here the CDR3 reads CASSYSGRAFSYEQYF. As DNA, the CDR3 is TGTGCCAGCAGCTATAGCGGGAGGGCCTTTTCCTACGAGCAGTACTTC.

There are many counts of this clonotype. V is TRBV5-5 and J is TRBJ2-7, with D perhaps TRBD2 (5 bases). The CDR3 runs 14 residues. V gave up 4 bases and J gave up 4 bases, with 15 bases separating them. CDR1 and CDR2 from the germline V gene are SGHKS and YYEKEE (reference sequence). CDR3 sequence reads: CASSLEGAAYEQYF. CDR3 DNA sequence: TGTGCCAGCAGCCTCGAGGGAGCGGCTTACGAGCAGTACTTC.

CDR3 nucleotides: TGTGCCAGCAGCGCCACCGGGACAGAGGCCTACGAGCAGTACTTC. It codes for CASSATGTEAYEQYF. The chain links TRBV5-6 to TRBJ2-7, with 7 bases matching TRBD1. Germline V lookup: CDR1 SGHDT, CDR2 YYEEEE. The junction had 9 bases not matched to a gene; V was cut back by 4 bases and J by 2 bases. The CDR3 is 15 residues long.

This clonotype was counted many times. The gene calls are TRBV24-1 and TRBJ2-5, with D hard to call. Germline loops: CDR1 KGHDR, CDR2 SFDVKD. Trimming cost V 1 base and J 5 bases, with 4 bases left between them. The CDR3 is 12 residues long. CDR3 residues: CATSDFGETQYF. In DNA form, the CDR3 reads TGTGCCACCAGTGATTTTGGGGAGACCCAGTACTTC.

This clonotype was found many times. The rearrangement uses TRBV5-8 and TRBJ1-5, with 8 bases identical to TRBD1. The germline gives CDR1 SGHTS, CDR2 YDEGEE. The trim removed 2 bases at V and 7 bases at J, leaving 8 bases unmatched. The CDR3 is made up of 15 amino acids. The CDR3 here is CASSLKDREEQPQHF. The CDR3, as DNA: TGTGCCAGCAGCTTAAAGGACAGGGAGGAACAGCCCCAGCATTTT.

This clonotype was recorded a few times. V and J are TRBV4-3 and TRBJ1-2; D possibly corresponds to TRBD1 (6 bases). Germline CDR1 and CDR2: LGHNA and YSLEER. Trimming left V 0 bases short and J 4 bases short, with 12 bases between. This CDR3 has 15 residues. The CDR3 DNA follows: TGCGCCAGCAGCCAAGAACCCGGGGGCGGCTATGGCTACACCTTC. It is translated as CASSQEPGGGYGYTF.